This section outlines one T cell receptor beta chain sequence together with its context. The antigen is unknown. TCRdb re-called the 5' RACE reads with MiXCR, one entry per CDR3 protein. Counted here are about 520,000 distinct CDR3 sequences, approximately 22% occurring once; the ten biggest clones make up about 0.99%. These data come from a study of identical twins. Regarding the study as a whole: Partial confounding of zero-insertion analyses by invariant MAIT and iNKT cells was possible.

This CDR3 spans 12 amino acids. With 6 bases removed from V and 4 bases from J, the gap between germline ends came to 10 bases. Per germline, CDR1 MNHNS and CDR2 SASEGT. Separately, the same data were catalogued under a study of T cells expressing NK-cell markers.

The receptor comes from a woman aged 18-30 years in good health. The sample was CD4+ T cells sorted from blood. The J gene is TRBJ2-7, the V gene TRBV6-1; D tentatively fits TRBD1 or TRBD2 (6 bases each). The CDR3 bases are TGTGCCAGCAGGAAGGGGGGATACGAGCAGTACTTC. Protein product: CASRKGGYEQYF.